One TCR beta chain is described in this entry. Its antigen is not identified. Sequencing was performed with immunoSEQ multiplex PCR; in TCRdb, only in-frame clones are kept and a portion is missing. The table shows millions of clones, with 90% to 95% occurring only once. The CDR3 totals 15 residues. V was pared by 5 bases and J by 0 bases, with 13 bases between. The V gene's germline CDR1 is SGHRS and CDR2 YFSETQ. This record comes from a study of shared clonotypes between healthy human individuals. The healthy adult donors were HIV-negative and reported no recent acute infections or vaccinations. The study, taken as a whole, reports: Several donors showed sharing of roughly 5% of naive CD4 clonotypes. Deeper or shallower sequencing was expected to change how clonotypes are shared among donors. Represented diversity, genetic and exposure-history alike, was limited by few donors.

The material sequenced was naive CD4+ T cells sorted from blood. Subset noted: CD45RA+ positively selected. This clonotype was sampled from a man younger than 35 in good health. This chain uses TRBV5-1 with TRBJ2-3; D not resolved. CDR3: CASRTGPTSTDTQYF. The CDR3 DNA reads as TGCGCCAGCAGAACCGGACCCACGAGCACAGATACGCAGTATTTT.